The clone carrying this TCR beta chain has a single count. Its antigen remains unknown. Germline CDR1 SGHAT, CDR2 FQDESV (reference sequence). V was clipped by 3 bases and J by 0 bases, with 12 bases between them. There are 16 residues in the CDR3. TCRdb reprocessed the 5' RACE reads via MiXCR and lists one record per CDR3 protein. The profile shows about 210,000 distinct CDR3 sequences, 25% to 35% of them singletons. This sample is part of a study of T-cell memory formation after mild COVID-19. At the level of the study: Among the donors, TCR clusters were largely specific to each donor. Notes on the study in general: There was a balanced CD4/CD8 profile in clones contracting day 15 to 85, and later expanders leaned CD4+.

This chain links TRBV11-1 with TRBJ1-3; D remains unclear. This receptor was obtained from an adult woman who had mild COVID-19 (a few samples of this study predate the infection). Cell type and time point are not known. What was sequenced was PBMCs or a T cell subset sorted from them (not recorded which). The CDR3 loop reads CASSFVQAASGNTIYF. The DNA of the CDR3 is TGTGCCAGCAGCTTCGTCCAGGCCGCCTCTGGAAACACCATATATTTT.